What follows are 11 T cell receptor beta chains derived from one specimen sequenced in a study of shared clonotypes between healthy human individuals. Only in-frame clones appear in the TCRdb table, and some are missing; sequencing was by immunoSEQ multiplex PCR. The repertoire holds 1,500,000 or so clones, with approximately 96% as singletons. The material sequenced was naive CD4+ T cells sorted from blood. Subset: CD45RA+ positively selected. The source of these receptors is a man aged 30 to 45 in good health.

This chain uses TRBV15 with TRBJ2-7, with unresolved D. From germline, CDR1 is LNHNV and CDR2 YYDKDF (reference sequence). V lost 5 bases, J lost 6 bases, and 14 bases lay in between. The CDR3 runs to 13 residues. The CDR3 protein is CATSSNHVGEQYF. The CDR3 DNA reads as TGTGCCACCAGCTCGAATCATGTCGGCGAGCAGTACTTC.

The rearrangement uses TRBV5-1 and TRBJ1-4, with D unclear. The CDR3 covers 15 residues. V gave up 2 bases and J gave up 6 bases, with 14 bases separating them. Germline lookup yields CDR1 SGHRS and CDR2 YFSETQ. The CDR3 is CASSFLAGSDEKLFF. CDR3 bases: TGCGCCAGCAGCTTTCTTGCCGGGAGTGATGAAAAACTGTTTTTT.

Here the CDR3 reads CASSDPQDRGSPSNEQFF. CDR3 DNA: TGCGCCAGCAGTGACCCTCAAGACAGGGGGTCTCCTAGCAATGAGCAGTTCTTC. The chain recombines TRBV10-1 with TRBJ2-1; 9 positions match TRBD1. The germline CDR1 and CDR2 sequences are WNHNN and SYGVQD (reference sequence). There are 18 residues in the CDR3. Germline trimming cut 3 bases from V and 6 bases from J; bases unmatched to any gene: 15.

V usage is TRBV5-6 and J usage is TRBJ2-3; no clear D. The CDR3 totals 15 residues. The germline V and J ends were trimmed by 0 bases and 3 bases, with 11 bases remaining between them. CDR1 and CDR2 from the germline V gene are SGHDT and YYEEEE. In DNA, the CDR3 is TGTGCCAGCAGCTTGGGTAGTGCGCGGACAGATACGCAGTATTTT. It codes for CASSLGSARTDTQYF.

The gene calls are TRBV14 and TRBJ2-6; D uncertain. Per germline, CDR1 SGHDN and CDR2 FVKESK. The CDR3 is 18 amino acids. V gave up 0 bases and J gave up 4 bases, with 16 bases separating them. CDR3 protein: CASSQDRAGFLGANVLTF. The CDR3 nucleotides are TGTGCCAGCAGCCAAGATCGGGCAGGCTTTTTGGGGGCCAACGTCCTGACTTTC.

V and J are TRBV27 and TRBJ2-7; D perhaps matches TRBD2 (6 bases). V lost 2 bases, J lost 5 bases, and 10 bases lay in between. The CDR3 sequence is 13 residues long. Germline CDR1 reads MNHEY; CDR2 reads SMNVEV (reference sequence). The CDR3 loop is CASSLAGRNEQYF. The CDR3 nucleotides read TGTGCCAGCAGTTTAGCGGGGCGCAACGAGCAGTACTTC.

The chain links TRBV28 to TRBJ2-7; 9 bases align to TRBD1. CDR3 length: 14 residues. Germline V gives CDR1 MDHEN, CDR2 SYDVKM. V shed 6 bases, J shed 4 bases, and the junction held 7 bases outside the gene matches. CDR3 nucleotide sequence: TGTGCCAGCAGCCGGGGGACAGGGATGTACGAGCAGTACTTC. It encodes CASSRGTGMYEQYF.

This chain joins TRBV11-2 and TRBJ2-7, with 10 bases aligning to TRBD1. After removal of 5 bases from V and 3 bases from J, the junction contained 7 bases not matched to a gene. CDR1 is SGHAT, CDR2 FQNNGV, per germline. The CDR3 covers 15 residues. The DNA for the CDR3 is TGTGCCAGCAGCACCCGAGGACAGGGGGGCTACGAGCAGTACTTC. Residues: CASSTRGQGGYEQYF.

As to this clone: This sample also contains other DNA sequences that code for the same CDR3. V is TRBV20-1 and J is TRBJ2-7, with D uncertain. The germline CDR1 and CDR2 sequences are DFQATT and SNEGSKA (reference sequence). V lost 4 bases, J lost 2 bases, and 6 bases lay in between. The CDR3 is 11 residues long. The CDR3 DNA reads as TGCAGTGCTATTCGAACCTACGAGCAGTACTTC. Its protein product is CSAIRTYEQYF.

The chain joins TRBV1 to TRBJ2-1. TRBV1 is a listed pseudogene. CDR3 length: 15 amino acids. The CDR3 sequence is CTSSRGRRGQCEQFF. The CDR3 nucleotides are TGCACCAGCAGCCGAGGCCGCCGGGGCCAATGTGAGCAGTTCTTC.

This chain links TRBV7-8 with TRBJ2-1; D gene unclear. The germline V gene has CDR1 SGHVS and CDR2 FQNEAQ. V lost 5 bases and J 0 bases, leaving 5 bases between the germline ends. This CDR3 has 13 amino acids. The CDR3 sequence: CASSESSYNEQFF. CDR3 in DNA: TGTGCCAGCAGCGAGAGCTCCTACAATGAGCAGTTCTTC.